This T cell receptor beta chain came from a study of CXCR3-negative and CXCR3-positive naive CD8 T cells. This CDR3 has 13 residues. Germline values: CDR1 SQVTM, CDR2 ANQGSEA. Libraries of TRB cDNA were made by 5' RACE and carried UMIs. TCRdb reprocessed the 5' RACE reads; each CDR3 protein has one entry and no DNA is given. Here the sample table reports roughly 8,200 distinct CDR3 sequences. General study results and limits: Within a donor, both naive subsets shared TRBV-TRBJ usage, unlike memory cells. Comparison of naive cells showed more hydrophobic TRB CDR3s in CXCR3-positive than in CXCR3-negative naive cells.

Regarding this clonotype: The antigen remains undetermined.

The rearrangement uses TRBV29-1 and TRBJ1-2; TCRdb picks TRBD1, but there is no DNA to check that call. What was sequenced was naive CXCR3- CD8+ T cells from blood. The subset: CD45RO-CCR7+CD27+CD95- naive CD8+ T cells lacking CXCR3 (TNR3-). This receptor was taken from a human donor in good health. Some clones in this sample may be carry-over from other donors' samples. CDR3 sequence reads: CSVVNPGSYGYTF.